The text below deals with one TCR beta chain. The entry originates in a study of blood T cell repertoires in COVID-19. Study as a whole: Some COVID-19 samples were acute and others convalescent; all came from the United States, Italy and Spain. T cells, B-cell-depleted T cells, or PBMCs supplied cDNA or gDNA.

Original methodology: By means of reference gene primer amplification, nucleated cell counts were estimated. Assay used: immunoSEQ multiplex PCR; TCRdb lists only in-frame clones, some missing. The DNA was the basis for D and trimming; V, J and clone size are from that table. Of under 55,000 clones listed, around 80% are singletons. The ends lost 2 bases at V and 1 base at J; junction bases unmatched: 3. The CDR3 is made up of 14 amino acids. CDR1 and CDR2 (germline): GTSNPN, SVGIG (reference sequence). The chain uses TRBV30 and TRBJ2-3; 7 bases align to TRBD2. Sequenced: peripheral blood. The sequence was obtained from a human donor in a cohort sampled during active COVID-19. The CDR3 DNA is TGTGCCTGGAGTATGGGAGGGGGCACAGATACGCAGTATTTT. As protein: CAWSMGGGTDTQYF.